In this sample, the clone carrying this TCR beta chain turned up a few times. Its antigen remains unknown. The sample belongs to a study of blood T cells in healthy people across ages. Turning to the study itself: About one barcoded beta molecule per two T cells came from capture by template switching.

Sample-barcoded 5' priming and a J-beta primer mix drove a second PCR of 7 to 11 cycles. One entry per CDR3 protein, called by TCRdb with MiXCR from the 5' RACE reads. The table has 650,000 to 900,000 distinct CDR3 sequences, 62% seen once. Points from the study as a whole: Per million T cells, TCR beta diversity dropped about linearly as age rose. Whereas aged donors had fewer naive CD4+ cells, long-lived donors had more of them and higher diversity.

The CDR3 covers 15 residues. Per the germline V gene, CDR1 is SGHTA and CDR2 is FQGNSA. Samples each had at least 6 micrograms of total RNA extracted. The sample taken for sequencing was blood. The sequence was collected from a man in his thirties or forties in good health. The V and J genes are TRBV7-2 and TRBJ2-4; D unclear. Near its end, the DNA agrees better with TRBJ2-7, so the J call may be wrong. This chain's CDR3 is CASSFELTWGYEQYF. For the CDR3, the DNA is TGTGCCAGCAGCTTTGAGCTCACCTGGGGTTACGAGCAGTACTTC.